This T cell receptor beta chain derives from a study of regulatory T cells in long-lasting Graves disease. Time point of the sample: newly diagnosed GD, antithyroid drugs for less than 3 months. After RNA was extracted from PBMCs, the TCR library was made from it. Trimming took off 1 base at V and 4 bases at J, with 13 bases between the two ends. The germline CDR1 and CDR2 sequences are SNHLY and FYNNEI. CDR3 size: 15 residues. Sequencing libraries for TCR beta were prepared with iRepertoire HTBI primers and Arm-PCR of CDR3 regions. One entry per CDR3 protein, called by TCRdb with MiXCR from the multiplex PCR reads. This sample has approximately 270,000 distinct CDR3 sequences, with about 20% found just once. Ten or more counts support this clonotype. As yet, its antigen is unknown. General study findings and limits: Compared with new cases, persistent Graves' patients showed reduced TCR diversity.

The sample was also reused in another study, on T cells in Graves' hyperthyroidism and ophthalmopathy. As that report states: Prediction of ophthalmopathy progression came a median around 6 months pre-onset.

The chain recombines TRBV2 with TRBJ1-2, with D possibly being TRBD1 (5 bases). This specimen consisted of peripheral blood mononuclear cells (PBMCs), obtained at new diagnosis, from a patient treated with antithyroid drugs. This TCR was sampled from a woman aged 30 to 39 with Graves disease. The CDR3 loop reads CASSEGGARTYGYTF. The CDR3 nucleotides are TGTGCCAGCAGTGAAGGAGGGGCACGAACCTATGGCTACACCTTC. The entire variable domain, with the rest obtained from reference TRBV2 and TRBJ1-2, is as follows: EPEVTQTPSHQVTQMGQEVILRCVPISNHLYFYWYRQILGQKVEFLVSFYNNEISEKSEIFDDQFSVERPDGSNFTLKIRSTKLEDSAMYFCASSEGGARTYGYTFGSGTRLTVV.